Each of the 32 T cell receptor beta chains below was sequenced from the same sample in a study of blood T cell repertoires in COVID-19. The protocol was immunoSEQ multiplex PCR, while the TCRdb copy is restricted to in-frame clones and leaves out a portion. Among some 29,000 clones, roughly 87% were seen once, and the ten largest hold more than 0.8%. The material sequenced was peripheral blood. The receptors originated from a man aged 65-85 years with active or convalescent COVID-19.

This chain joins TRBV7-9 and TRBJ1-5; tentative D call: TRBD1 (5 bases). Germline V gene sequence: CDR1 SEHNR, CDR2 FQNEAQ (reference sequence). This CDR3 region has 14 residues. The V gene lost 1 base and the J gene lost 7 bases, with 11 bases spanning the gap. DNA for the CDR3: TGTGCCAGCAGCTTAGGTGGGGGGGGACAGCCCCAGCATTTT. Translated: CASSLGGGGQPQHF. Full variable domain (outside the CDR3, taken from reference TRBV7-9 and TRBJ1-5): DTGVSQNPRHKITKRGQNVTFRCDPISEHNRLYWYRQTLGQGPEFLTYFQNEAQLEKSRLLSDRFSAERPKGSFSTLEIQRTEQGDSAMYLCASSLGGGGQPQHFGDGTRLSIL.

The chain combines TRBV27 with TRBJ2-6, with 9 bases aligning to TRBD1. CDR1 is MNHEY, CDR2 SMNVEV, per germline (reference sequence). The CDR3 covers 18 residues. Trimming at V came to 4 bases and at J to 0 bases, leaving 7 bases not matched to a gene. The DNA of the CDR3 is TGTGCCAGCAGTTCAAGGACAGGGGTGAGCTCTGGGGCCAACGTCCTGACTTTC. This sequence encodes CASSSRTGVSSGANVLTF.

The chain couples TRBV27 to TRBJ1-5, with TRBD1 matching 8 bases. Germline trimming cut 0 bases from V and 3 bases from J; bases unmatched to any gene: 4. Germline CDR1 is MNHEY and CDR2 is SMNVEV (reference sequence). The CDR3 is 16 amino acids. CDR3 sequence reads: CASSLSGDRLNQPQHF. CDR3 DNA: TGTGCCAGCAGTTTATCGGGGGACAGGCTCAATCAGCCCCAGCATTTT.

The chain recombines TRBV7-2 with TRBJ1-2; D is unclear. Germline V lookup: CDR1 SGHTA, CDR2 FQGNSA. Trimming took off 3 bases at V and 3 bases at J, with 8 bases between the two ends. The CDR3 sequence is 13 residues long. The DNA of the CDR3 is TGTGCCAGCAGCTTGCAGACTCACTATGGCTACACCTTC. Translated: CASSLQTHYGYTF.

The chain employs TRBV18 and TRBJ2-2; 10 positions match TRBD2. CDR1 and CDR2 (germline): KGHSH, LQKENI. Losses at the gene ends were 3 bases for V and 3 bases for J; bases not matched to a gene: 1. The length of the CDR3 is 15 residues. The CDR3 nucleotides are TGTGCCAGCTCACCTCTAGCGGGAGACACCGGGGAGCTGTTTTTT. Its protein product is CASSPLAGDTGELFF.

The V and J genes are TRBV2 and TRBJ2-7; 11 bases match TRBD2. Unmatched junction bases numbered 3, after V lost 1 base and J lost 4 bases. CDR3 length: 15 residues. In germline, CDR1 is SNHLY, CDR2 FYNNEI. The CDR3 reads CASSEVAGGRYEQYF. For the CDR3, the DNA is TGTGCCAGCAGTGAAGTAGCGGGAGGGAGGTACGAGCAGTACTTC.

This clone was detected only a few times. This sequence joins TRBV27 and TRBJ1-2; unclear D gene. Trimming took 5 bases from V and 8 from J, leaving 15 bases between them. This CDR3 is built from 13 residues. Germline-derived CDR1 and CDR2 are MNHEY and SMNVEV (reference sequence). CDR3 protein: CASSPRTLGGYTF. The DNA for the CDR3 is TGTGCCAGCAGTCCCCGGACTCTGGGAGGCTACACCTTC.

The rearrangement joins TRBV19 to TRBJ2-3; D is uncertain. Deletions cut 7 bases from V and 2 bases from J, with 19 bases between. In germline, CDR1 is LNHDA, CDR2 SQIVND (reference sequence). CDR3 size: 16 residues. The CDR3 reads CASNPGGRGPTDTQYF. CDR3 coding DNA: TGTGCCAGTAATCCTGGCGGTAGAGGTCCCACAGATACGCAGTATTTT.

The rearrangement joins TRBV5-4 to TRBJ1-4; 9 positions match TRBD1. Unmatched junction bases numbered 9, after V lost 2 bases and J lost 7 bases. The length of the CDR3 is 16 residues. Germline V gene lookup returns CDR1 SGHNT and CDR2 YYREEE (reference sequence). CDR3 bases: TGTGCCAGCAGCTTAGGGACAGGGCTTTTTGGTGAAAAACTGTTTTTT. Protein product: CASSLGTGLFGEKLFF.

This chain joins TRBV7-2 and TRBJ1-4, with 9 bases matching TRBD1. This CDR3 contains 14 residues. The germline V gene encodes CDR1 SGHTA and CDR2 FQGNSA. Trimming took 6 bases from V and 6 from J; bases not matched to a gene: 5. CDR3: CASRSTGGYEKLFF. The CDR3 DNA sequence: TGTGCCAGCAGGTCGACAGGGGGGTATGAAAAACTGTTTTTT.

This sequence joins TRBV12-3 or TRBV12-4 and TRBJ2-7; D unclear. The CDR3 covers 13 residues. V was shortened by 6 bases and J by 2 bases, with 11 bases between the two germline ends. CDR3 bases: TGTGCCAGCAGCAGTCCATATACCTACGAGCAGTACTTC. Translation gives CASSSPYTYEQYF.

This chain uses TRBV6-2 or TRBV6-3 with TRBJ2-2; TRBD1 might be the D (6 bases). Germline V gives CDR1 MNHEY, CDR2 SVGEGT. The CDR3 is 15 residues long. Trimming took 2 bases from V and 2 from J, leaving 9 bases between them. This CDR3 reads CASSYGQPNTGELFF. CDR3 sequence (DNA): TGTGCCAGCAGTTACGGACAGCCCAACACCGGGGAGCTGTTTTTT.

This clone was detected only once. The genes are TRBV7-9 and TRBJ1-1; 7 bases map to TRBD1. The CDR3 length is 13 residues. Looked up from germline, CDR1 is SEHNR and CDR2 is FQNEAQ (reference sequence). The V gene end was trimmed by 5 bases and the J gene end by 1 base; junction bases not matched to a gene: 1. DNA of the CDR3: TGTGCCAGCAGCGCAGGGGGGAACACTGAAGCTTTCTTT. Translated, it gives CASSAGGNTEAFF. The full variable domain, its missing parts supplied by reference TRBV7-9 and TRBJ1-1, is DTGVSQNPRHKITKRGQNVTFRCDPISEHNRLYWYRQTLGQGPEFLTYFQNEAQLEKSRLLSDRFSAERPKGSFSTLEIQRTEQGDSAMYLCASSAGGNTEAFFGQGTRLTVV.

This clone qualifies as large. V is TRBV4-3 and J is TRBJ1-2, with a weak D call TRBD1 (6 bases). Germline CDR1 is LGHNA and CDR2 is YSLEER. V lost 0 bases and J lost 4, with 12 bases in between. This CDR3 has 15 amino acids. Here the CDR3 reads CASSQDGGSLYGYTF. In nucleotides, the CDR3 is TGCGCCAGCAGCCAAGATGGGGGCAGCCTCTATGGCTACACCTTC.

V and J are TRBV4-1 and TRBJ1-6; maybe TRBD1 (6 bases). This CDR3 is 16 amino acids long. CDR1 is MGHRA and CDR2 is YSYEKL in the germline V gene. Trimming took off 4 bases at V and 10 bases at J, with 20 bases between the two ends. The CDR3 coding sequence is TGCGCCAGCAGCCCCCAAATAGGCAGGGGAGAATCACCCCTCCACTTT. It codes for CASSPQIGRGESPLHF.

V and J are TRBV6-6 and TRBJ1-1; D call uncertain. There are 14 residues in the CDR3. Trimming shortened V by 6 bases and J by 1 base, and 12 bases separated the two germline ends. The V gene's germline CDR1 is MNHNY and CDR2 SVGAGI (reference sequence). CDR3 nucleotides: TGTGCCAGCAGGTTAACATTGTCGAACACTGAAGCTTTCTTT. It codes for CASRLTLSNTEAFF.

This chain's CDR3 is CASSLREGYEQYF. The CDR3 DNA reads as TGCGCCAGCAGCTTAAGGGAGGGTTACGAGCAGTACTTC. The chain is built from TRBV5-1 and TRBJ2-7, with 7 nucleotides matching TRBD2. CDR1 SGHRS and CDR2 YFSETQ come from the germline V gene. The CDR3 is made up of 13 amino acids. V shed 2 bases and J 4 bases; nucleotides not matched to a gene: 3. Filled out from reference TRBV5-1 and TRBJ2-7, the complete variable domain reads KAGVTQTPRYLIKTRGQQVTLSCSPISGHRSVSWYQQTPGQGLQFLFEYFSETQRNKGNFPGRFSGRQFSNSRSEMNVSTLELGDSALYLCASSLREGYEQYFGPGTRLTVT.

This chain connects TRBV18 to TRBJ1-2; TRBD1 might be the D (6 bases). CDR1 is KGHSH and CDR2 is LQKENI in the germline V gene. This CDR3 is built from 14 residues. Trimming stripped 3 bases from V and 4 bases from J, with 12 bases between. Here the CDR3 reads CASSPGQFSYGYTF. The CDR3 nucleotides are TGTGCCAGCTCACCTGGACAGTTTAGCTATGGCTACACCTTC.

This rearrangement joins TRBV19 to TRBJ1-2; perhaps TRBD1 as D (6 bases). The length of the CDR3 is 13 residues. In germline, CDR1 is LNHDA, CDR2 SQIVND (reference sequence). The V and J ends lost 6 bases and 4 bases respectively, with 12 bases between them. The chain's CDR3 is CASRNRVSYGYTF. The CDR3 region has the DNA TGTGCCAGTAGGAACAGGGTCAGCTATGGCTACACCTTC. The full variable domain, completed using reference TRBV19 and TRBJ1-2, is DGGITQSPKYLFRKEGQNVTLSCEQNLNHDAMYWYRQDPGQGLRLIYYSQIVNDFQKGDIAEGYSVSREKKESFPLTVTSAQKNPTAFYLCASRNRVSYGYTFGSGTRLTVV.

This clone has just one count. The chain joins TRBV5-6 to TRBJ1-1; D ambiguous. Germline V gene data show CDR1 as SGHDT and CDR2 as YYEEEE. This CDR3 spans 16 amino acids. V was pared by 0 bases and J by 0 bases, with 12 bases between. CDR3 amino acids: CASSLEIESLNTEAFF. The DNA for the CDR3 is TGTGCCAGCAGCTTGGAGATCGAGTCCTTGAACACTGAAGCTTTCTTT. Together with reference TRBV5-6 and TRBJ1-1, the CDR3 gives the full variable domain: DAGVTQSPTHLIKTRGQQVTLRCSPKSGHDTVSWYQQALGQGPQFIFQYYEEEERQRGNFPDRFSGHQFPNYSSELNVNALLLGDSALYLCASSLEIESLNTEAFFGQGTRLTVV.

CDR3 sequence reads: CASSLRGQGNYGYTF. The CDR3 DNA reads as TGTGCCAGCAGCCTTAGGGGGCAGGGTAACTATGGCTACACCTTC. The genes are TRBV28 and TRBJ1-2; 7 nucleotides line up with TRBD1. The germline gives CDR1 MDHEN, CDR2 SYDVKM. The V and J ends lost 6 bases and 1 base, in that order; junction bases with no gene match: 8. The CDR3 runs to 15 residues.

This chain's CDR3 is CASSQVSGGGYEQYF. DNA for the CDR3: TGTGCCAGCAGCCAAGTTAGCGGGGGGGGCTACGAGCAGTACTTC. The J gene is TRBJ2-7, the V gene TRBV4-2, with 11 bases fitting TRBD2. The CDR3 has 15 residues. Trimming took 1 base from V and 3 from J; bases not matched to a gene: 2. From germline, CDR1 is LGHNA and CDR2 YNFKEQ.

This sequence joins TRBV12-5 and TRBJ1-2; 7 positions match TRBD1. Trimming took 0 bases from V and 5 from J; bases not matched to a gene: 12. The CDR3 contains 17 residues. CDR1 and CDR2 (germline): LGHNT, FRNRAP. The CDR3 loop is CASGLVLGTALIYGYTF. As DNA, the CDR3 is TGTGCTAGTGGTTTGGTACTGGGGACAGCTTTAATTTATGGCTACACCTTC.

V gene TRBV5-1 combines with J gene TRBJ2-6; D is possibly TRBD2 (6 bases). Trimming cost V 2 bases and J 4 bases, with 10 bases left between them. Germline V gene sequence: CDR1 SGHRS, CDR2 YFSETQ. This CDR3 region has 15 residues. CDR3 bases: TGCGCCAGCAGCTTTGGGGGAGGAGGGGCCAACGTCCTGACTTTC. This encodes CASSFGGGGANVLTF.

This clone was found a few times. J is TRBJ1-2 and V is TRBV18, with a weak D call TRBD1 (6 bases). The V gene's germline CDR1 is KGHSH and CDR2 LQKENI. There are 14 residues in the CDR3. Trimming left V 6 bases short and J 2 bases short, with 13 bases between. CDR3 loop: CASSATTGNYGYTF. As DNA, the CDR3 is TGTGCCAGCTCGGCAACGACAGGCAACTATGGCTACACCTTC. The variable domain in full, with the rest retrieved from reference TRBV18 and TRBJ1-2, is NAGVMQNPRHLVRRRGQEARLRCSPMKGHSHVYWYRQLPEEGLKFMVYLQKENIIDESGMPKERFSAEFPKEGPSILRIQQVVRGDSAAYFCASSATTGNYGYTFGSGTRLTVV.

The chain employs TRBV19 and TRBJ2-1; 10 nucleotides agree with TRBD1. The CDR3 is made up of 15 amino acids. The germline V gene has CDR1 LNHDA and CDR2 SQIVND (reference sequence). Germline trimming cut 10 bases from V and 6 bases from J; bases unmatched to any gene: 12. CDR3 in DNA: TGTGCCACCGGGACAGGGGTTCAGCGGTCCAATGAGCAGTTCTTC. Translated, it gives CATGTGVQRSNEQFF.

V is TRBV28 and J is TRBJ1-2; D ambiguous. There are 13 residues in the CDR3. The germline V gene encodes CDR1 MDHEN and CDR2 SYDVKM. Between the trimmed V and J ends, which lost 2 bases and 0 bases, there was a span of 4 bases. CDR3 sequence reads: CASSLQANYGYTF. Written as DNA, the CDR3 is TGTGCCAGCAGTTTACAGGCTAACTATGGCTACACCTTC.

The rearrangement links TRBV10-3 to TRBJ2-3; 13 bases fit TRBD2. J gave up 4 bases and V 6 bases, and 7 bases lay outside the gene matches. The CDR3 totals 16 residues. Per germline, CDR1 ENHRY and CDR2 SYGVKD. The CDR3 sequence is CAISRTSGGAPDTQYF. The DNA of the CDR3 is TGTGCCATCAGCCGAACTAGCGGGGGGGCCCCAGATACGCAGTATTTT.

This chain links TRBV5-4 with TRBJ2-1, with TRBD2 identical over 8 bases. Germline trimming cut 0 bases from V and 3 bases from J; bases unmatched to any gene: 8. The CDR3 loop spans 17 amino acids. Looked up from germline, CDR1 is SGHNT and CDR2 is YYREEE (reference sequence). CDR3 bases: TGTGCCAGCAGCTTGGCCGGAGCGGGGGCTGGCTACAATGAGCAGTTCTTC. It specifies CASSLAGAGAGYNEQFF.

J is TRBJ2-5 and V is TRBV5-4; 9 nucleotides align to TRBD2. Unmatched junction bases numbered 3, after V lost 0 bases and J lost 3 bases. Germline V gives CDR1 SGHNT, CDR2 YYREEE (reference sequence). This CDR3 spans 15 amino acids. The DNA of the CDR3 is TGTGCCAGCAGCTTGGGCGGGAGGGCCGAAGAGACCCAGTACTTC. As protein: CASSLGGRAEETQYF. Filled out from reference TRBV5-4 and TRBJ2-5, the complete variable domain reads ETGVTQSPTHLIKTRGQQVTLRCSSQSGHNTVSWYQQALGQGPQFIFQYYREEENGRGNFPPRFSGLQFPNYSSELNVNALELDDSALYLCASSLGGRAEETQYFGPGTRLLVL.

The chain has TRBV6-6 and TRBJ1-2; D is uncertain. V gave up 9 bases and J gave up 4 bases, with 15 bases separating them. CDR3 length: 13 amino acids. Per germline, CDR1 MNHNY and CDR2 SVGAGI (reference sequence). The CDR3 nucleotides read TGTGCCAGTTTTTTATTGGGAGTCTATGGCTACACCTTC. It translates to CASFLLGVYGYTF.

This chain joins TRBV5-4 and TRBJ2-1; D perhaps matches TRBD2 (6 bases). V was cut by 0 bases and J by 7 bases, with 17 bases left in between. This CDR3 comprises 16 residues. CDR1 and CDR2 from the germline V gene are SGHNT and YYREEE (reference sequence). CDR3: CASSLGGTRVGNEQFF. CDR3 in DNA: TGTGCCAGCAGCTTGGGCGGGACGCGGGTGGGGAATGAGCAGTTCTTC.